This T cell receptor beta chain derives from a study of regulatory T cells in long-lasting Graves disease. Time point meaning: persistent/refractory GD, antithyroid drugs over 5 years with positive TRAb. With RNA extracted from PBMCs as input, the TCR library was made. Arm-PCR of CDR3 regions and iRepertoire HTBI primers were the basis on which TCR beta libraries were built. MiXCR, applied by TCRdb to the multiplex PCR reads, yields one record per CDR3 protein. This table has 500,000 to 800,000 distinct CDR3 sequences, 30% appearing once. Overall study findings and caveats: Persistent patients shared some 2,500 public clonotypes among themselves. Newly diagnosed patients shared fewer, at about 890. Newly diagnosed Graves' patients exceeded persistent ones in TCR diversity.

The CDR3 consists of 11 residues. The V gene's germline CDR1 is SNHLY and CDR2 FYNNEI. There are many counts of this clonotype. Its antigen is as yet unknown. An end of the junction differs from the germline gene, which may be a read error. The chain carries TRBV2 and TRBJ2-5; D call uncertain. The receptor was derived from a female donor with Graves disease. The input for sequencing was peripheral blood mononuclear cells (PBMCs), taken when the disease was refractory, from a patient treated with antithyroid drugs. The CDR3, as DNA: TGTGCCAGCAGTGAAGGGAAGACCCAGCACTTC. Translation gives CASSEGKTQHF.